This T cell receptor beta chain derives from a study of shared clonotypes between healthy human individuals (dated by TCRdb to 2020 to 2021). For context, the study as a whole: The cohort included a few men and a couple of women between 18 and 49 years of age. For each donor, CD4 naive and CD4 memory were each given three plates, CD8 naive was given two plates, and CD8 memory was given one plate. The study deeply sequenced blood TCR repertoires of about 5 healthy adults to estimate repertoire size and the extent of clonotype sharing between individuals. To increase sequencing depth and limit assay-specific biases, TCR repertoire library preparation and sequencing were carried out by different laboratories using diverse techniques. Leukapheresis yielded between about 0.85 and 9.5 billion PBMCs per donor.

The donors were healthy, HIV-negative adults who had no recently reported acute infections or vaccinations. All donors were Caucasian adults living in Nashville, Tennessee, USA. Magnetic negative selection was used to enrich CD4+ T cells, after which naive cells were positively selected on CD45RA and the negative fraction became the memory subset. Blood was obtained by leukapheresis, after which PBMCs were separated by Ficoll-Histopaque density gradient centrifugation and cryopreserved in liquid nitrogen vapor phase. Purity and quantity of every magnetically sorted T cell population were checked by analytical flow cytometry. Genomic DNA was isolated from every sorted fraction and measured by UV absorbance on a Nanodrop 2000c. Details on this clone: This receptor's antigen is unknown. Per-nucleotide qualities are absent, and no much larger clonotype sits a single base away.

TCR CDR3 regions were amplified from genomic DNA by multiplex PCR using the deep immunoSEQ assay. For each cell subset, the extracted genomic DNA was distributed evenly across all wells of several immunoSEQ 96-well plates, and each plate served as one replicate. Each replicate PCR for sorted subsets received about 210 ng genomic DNA, equal to roughly 29,000 T cell genomes. The purified libraries were quantified using a Qubit 3.0 fluorometer, sized with a Bioanalyzer 2100, and then quantified again using the KAPA Library Quantification kit. A separate single-read 150-cycle Illumina NextSeq 550 flow cell was used to sequence each immunoSEQ 96-well plate. As for the authors' bioinformatics: Because the immunoSEQ output held only junctional sequences and lacked quality scores, the filtering could not match the filtering applied to full-length reads. Sequences were annotated with PyIR, a Python wrapper for IgBLAST v1.9, using IMGT germline references to assign V/J genes and CDR3. Reads were filtered out if the reads had weak V/J assignments (E-value above 1e-6), no CDR3, stop codons, out-of-frame junctions, or ambiguous translated residues. A V3J clonotype was defined by an identical inferred V gene, J gene, and CDR3 amino acid sequence. Percentage overlap between repertoires was computed as shared unique clonotypes divided by the size of the smaller repertoire. Repertoire richness was assessed with RTK rarefaction, the Chao1 estimator, and Recon v2.1 estimates of unobserved clonotypes. Generation probabilities for all TCRbeta clonotypes obtained by the gDNA method from several donors were computed using OLGA. TCRdb's version of the immuneACCESS table is confined to in-frame rearrangements and falls short of the full clone set. An unresolved V gene accounts for under half of the shortfall where checked; the remainder is of unknown origin. V, J and clone size derive from that table, while D and trimming were established from the DNA sequence. The table for this sample lists under 1,100,000 clones; approximately 72% of them were counted only once. The ten largest account for 1.4% of the sample.

Relative to germline, V is missing 4 bases and J is missing 6 bases, with 5 bases of the junction outside any gene match. The CDR3 has 15 amino acids, counting the end cysteine and phenylalanine. Solely the CDR3 DNA is kept, with 45 bases framed from the first base. CDR1 and CDR2 were assigned from the germline V gene as SNHLY and FYNNEI. What the work shows at the level of the full study, not this receptor alone: Because the study included only a small number of donors, the genetic and exposure-history diversity represented was limited. Across a few donors, around 5% of naive CD4, roughly 3.3% of naive CD8, about 2.3% of memory CD4, and around 0.4% of memory CD8 clonotypes were shared. Sampling was restricted to blood, and TCR repertoires in tissue are likely to differ from TCR repertoires in blood. Naive subsets generally had larger estimated clonotype richness than memory subsets did. Based on pairwise subsampling, the degree of clonotype sharing among donors was expected to be affected by sequencing depth. Rarefaction of sorted-subset datasets indicated incomplete sequencing despite the large sequencing depth. Clonotypes shared by all four sorted-subset donors showed higher generation probabilities than non-shared clonotypes.

Source material: memory CD4+ T cells sorted from blood. The sample's cell subset or site label, in plain terms: CD45RA-negative fraction. The receptor's source is a man younger than 35 in good health. The rearranged chain carries TRBV2 and TRBJ2-1, with TRBD2 identical over 11 junction bases. The sequenced DNA: TGTGCCAGCAGTGCGGCTAGCGGGAGGTTCAATGAGCAGTTCTTC. Its translation reads: CASSAASGRFNEQFF.